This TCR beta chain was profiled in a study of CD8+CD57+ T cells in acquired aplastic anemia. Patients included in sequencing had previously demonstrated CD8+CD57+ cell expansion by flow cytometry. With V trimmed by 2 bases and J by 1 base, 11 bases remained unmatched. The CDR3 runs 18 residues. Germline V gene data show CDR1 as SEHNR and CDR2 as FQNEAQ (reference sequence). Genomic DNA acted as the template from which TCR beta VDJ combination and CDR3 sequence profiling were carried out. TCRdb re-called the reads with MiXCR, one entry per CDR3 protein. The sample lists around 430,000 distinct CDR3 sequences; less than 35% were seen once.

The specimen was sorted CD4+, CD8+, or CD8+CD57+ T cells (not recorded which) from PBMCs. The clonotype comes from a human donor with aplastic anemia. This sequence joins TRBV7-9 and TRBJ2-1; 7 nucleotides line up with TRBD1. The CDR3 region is CASSLRSTGEGSYNEQFF. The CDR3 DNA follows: TGTGCCAGCAGCTTAAGGAGCACAGGGGAAGGATCCTACAATGAGCAGTTCTTC.